One sample yielded the 32 T cell receptor beta chains listed below, sequenced in a study of tumor-infiltrating lymphocytes in oesophageal squamous cell carcinoma. TCRdb reprocessed the PCR reads with MiXCR, giving one entry per CDR3 protein. The data contain around 12,000 distinct CDR3 sequences, nearly 60% of them singletons. Material: esophageal tumor tissue. These TCRs come from a female donor with esophageal squamous cell carcinoma.

This clonotype was counted ten times or more. Here the CDR3 omits its conserved ending phenylalanine or tryptophan, so a read error is the likely source. It is unclear where the CDR3 begins or ends on the DNA, so no DNA is shown, and the CDR3 is as TCRdb lists it. The chain links TRBV11-2 to TRBJ2-1; the table's D call, TRBD1, has no DNA check behind it. Germline lookup yields CDR1 SGHAT and CDR2 FQNNGV. Counting both end residues, the CDR3 totals 19 amino acids. Here the CDR3 reads CASSLSDRGTSNYGYTFGS.

As to this clonotype: Relative to the germline gene, one junction end is altered; a read error may explain this. The rearrangement uses TRBV4-1 and TRBJ2-7; 7 bases match TRBD2. The CDR3 has 14 amino acids. Germline V gives CDR1 MGHRA, CDR2 YSYEKL. In DNA form, the CDR3 reads TGTGCCAGCAGCCAAGGAGCGGGAACCTACGAGCAGTACTTC. Translation gives CASSQGAGTYEQYF.

This clonotype has only one observation. The genes are TRBV4-3 and TRBJ2-3; possibly TRBD2 for D (6 bases). The CDR3 is 16 amino acids. CDR1 LGHNA and CDR2 YSLEER come from the germline V gene. The V end was cut by 3 bases, the J end by 1 base, with 14 bases between. CDR3 coding DNA: TGCGCCAGCAGCCAGGACCCTAGCGCCTGCACAGATACGCAGTATTTT. Protein sequence: CASSQDPSACTDTQYF.

The V call is TRBV7-3, the J call TRBJ2-3, with D unclear. The end of the DNA fits TRBJ2-2 better, so the J call may be wrong. This CDR3 has 16 amino acids. Germline V lookup: CDR1 SGHTA, CDR2 FQGTGA. CDR3 sequence reads: CASSLLSGSNTGELFF. The CDR3 nucleotides read TGTGCCAGCAGCTTACTATCCGGTTCGAACACCGGGGAGCTGTTTTTT.

This chain links TRBV12-3 or TRBV12-4 with TRBJ2-7; TRBD2 matches 10 bases. The better agreement between TRBJ2-1 and the DNA end casts doubt on the J call. The CDR3 covers 15 residues. In DNA form, the CDR3 reads TGTGCCAGCAGTCTAAGGACTAGCGGAGACAATGAGCAGTTCTTC. Its translation: CASSLRTSGDNEQFF.

This chain joins TRBV7-9 and TRBJ1-2; 7 bases are a match to TRBD1. The CDR3 totals 14 residues. V shed 7 bases and J 3 bases; nucleotides not matched to a gene: 8. The germline V gene encodes CDR1 SEHNR and CDR2 FQNEAQ (reference sequence). The CDR3 sequence: CASIGDSDYYGYTF. The CDR3 DNA reads TGTGCCAGCATAGGGGACAGCGACTACTATGGCTACACCTTC.

This chain links TRBV7-2 with TRBJ2-7; either TRBD1 or TRBD2 may supply D (5 bases each). Germline CDR1 reads SGHTA; CDR2 reads FQGNSA. This CDR3 is built from 14 residues. With 4 bases removed from V and 2 bases from J, the gap between germline ends came to 12 bases. CDR3: CASSSGTETYEQYF. As DNA, the CDR3 is TGTGCCAGCAGCTCAGGGACGGAGACCTACGAGCAGTACTTC. Looking up the rest from reference TRBV7-2 and TRBJ2-7 gives the full variable domain: GAGVSQSPSNKVTEKGKDVELRCDPISGHTALYWYRQSLGQGLEFLIYFQGNSAPDKSGLPSDRFSAERTGGSVSTLTIQRTQQEDSAVYLCASSSGTETYEQYFGPGTRLTVT.

CDR3 coding DNA: TGTGCCAGCAGCTGGACAGATGAGCAGTTCTTC. Encoded protein: CASSWTDEQFF. The J gene is TRBJ2-3, the V gene TRBV11-2; perhaps TRBD1 as D (6 bases). The J call could be wrong; TRBJ2-1 is a better fit for the DNA end. The CDR3 spans 11 residues. Germline CDR1 and CDR2: SGHAT and FQNNGV.

The gene calls are TRBV7-3 and TRBJ2-1; TRBD2 agrees at 11 bases. This CDR3 region has 17 residues. The J segment lost 9 bases and the V segment lost 5 bases, leaving 15 bases of the junction unmatched. The germline V gene has CDR1 SGHTA and CDR2 FQGTGA. CDR3 DNA sequence: TGTGCCAGCAGCGTCCCCACCACTAGCGGGGGTTCGGGTGAGCAGTTCTTC. This gives the protein CASSVPTTSGGSGEQFF.

The J gene is TRBJ2-7, the V gene TRBV7-4, with a tentative D call TRBD2 (6 bases). Judging by the DNA end, TRBJ2-1 fits better; the J call may be wrong. CDR1 SGHVT and CDR2 SQSDAQ come from the germline V gene. The CDR3 is 17 residues long. The CDR3 loop reads CASSLGPWSGSYNEQFF. The CDR3 DNA reads TGTGCCAGCAGCTTAGGTCCTTGGAGCGGGTCCTACAATGAGCAGTTCTTC.

This clonotype was counted only a few times. The V call is TRBV7-3, the J call TRBJ1-5, with D possibly TRBD1 on 5 matching bases. CDR1 SGHTA and CDR2 FQGTGA come from the germline V gene. The CDR3 is 15 amino acids. The V end was cut by 5 bases, the J end by 5 bases, with 16 bases between. The CDR3 DNA sequence: TGTGCCAGCAGCCCCCGACACAGGAGATATCAGCCCCAGCATTTT. This encodes CASSPRHRRYQPQHF.

This clonotype came up a few times. The genes are TRBV7-2 and TRBJ2-3; no definite D call. Germline values: CDR1 SGHTA, CDR2 FQGNSA. V was pared by 1 base and J by 2 bases, with 7 bases between. The CDR3 loop spans 14 amino acids. Here the CDR3 reads CASSLVVTTDTQYF. The CDR3 DNA is TGTGCCAGCAGCTTAGTCGTTACCACAGATACGCAGTATTTT.

The rearrangement joins TRBV21-1 to TRBJ1-2; TRBD1, as called in the table, went unchecked against the DNA. TRBV21-1 is a pseudogene. The CDR3 has 16 amino acids. CDR3: CASSITKVTGSYGYTF. DNA for the CDR3: TGTGCCAGCAGCATCACCAAAGTTACAGGCAGCTATGGCTACACCTTC.

Comment on this clonotype: The CDR3 does not end in the conserved phenylalanine or tryptophan, so this is likely a read error. It is unclear where the CDR3 begins or ends on the DNA, so no DNA is shown, and the CDR3 is as TCRdb lists it. The chain recombines TRBV7-2 with TRBJ2-3; the table calls TRBD1, which could not be checked here. The CDR3 totals 16 residues, both ends included. Germline lookup yields CDR1 SGHTA and CDR2 FQGNSA. The CDR3 reads CASSLQAGANEQFFGP.

Note on this clonotype: An end of the junction differs from the germline gene, which may be a read error. V and J are TRBV7-6 and TRBJ2-4; 7 bases align to TRBD2. The J call may be mistaken, given a closer DNA end match to TRBJ2-5. Germline lookup yields CDR1 SGHVS and CDR2 FNYEAQ. The CDR3 loop spans 16 amino acids. The CDR3, as DNA: TGTGCTAGCAGCCCAATCCGGGGCGGGGGAAGGGAGACCCAGTACTTC. Translation gives CASSPIRGGGRETQYF.

V gene TRBV12-3 or TRBV12-4 combines with J gene TRBJ2-4; D not resolved. The J call is uncertain, as TRBJ2-7 better fits the DNA end. CDR3 length: 14 residues. The CDR3 spells CASSLGLDGYEQYF. The CDR3 coding sequence is TGTGCCAGCAGTTTAGGGTTGGATGGCTACGAGCAGTACTTC.

This clonotype has only one observation. This chain uses TRBV6-1 with TRBJ2-3, with 7 bases aligning to TRBD1. TRBJ1-1 matches the DNA end more closely, so the J call is doubtful. The length of the CDR3 is 13 residues. Per the germline V gene, CDR1 is MNHNS and CDR2 is SASEGT. As DNA, the CDR3 is TGTGCCAGCAGTGTAGGGGGCGGAACTGAAGCTTTCTTT. Translating it yields CASSVGGGTEAFF.

Concerning this clonotype itself: The CDR3 end shows no conserved phenylalanine or tryptophan, and so a read error is likely. The DNA is left out, because the CDR3 cannot be placed on it with certainty; the CDR3 is given as TCRdb lists it. V is TRBV7-2 and J is TRBJ2-3; TRBD1, the table's D call, lacks a check against the DNA. Germline CDR1 and CDR2: SGHTA and FQGNSA. From its first to its last residue, the CDR3 has 19 amino acids. The CDR3 protein is CASSSPVGGRGSDEQFFGA.

The genes are TRBV7-2 and TRBJ2-6; no clear D. The CDR3 is made up of 16 amino acids. The germline gives CDR1 SGHTA, CDR2 FQGNSA. The V gene lost 4 bases and the J gene lost 0 bases, with 10 bases spanning the gap. The CDR3 nucleotides are TGTGCCAGCAGCTCTCGGGCTTCCTCTGGGGCCAACGTCCTGACTTTC. The encoded protein is CASSSRASSGANVLTF.

The count of this clonotype is one. The junction shows a germline mismatch at one end, possibly a read error. The chain combines TRBV7-4 with TRBJ2-7; 11 bases are shared with TRBD1. Germline V gene lookup returns CDR1 SGHVT and CDR2 SQSDAQ. The CDR3 has 17 amino acids. CDR3 in amino acids: CASSLGTGGGINTEAFF. The CDR3 DNA sequence: TGTGCCAGCAGCCTGGGGACAGGGGGAGGAATAAACACTGAAGCTTTCTTC. The full variable domain, its missing parts supplied by reference TRBV7-4 and TRBJ2-7, is GAGVSQSPRYKVAKRGRDVALRCDSISGHVTLYWYRQTLGQGSEVLTYSQSDAQRDKSGRPSGRFSAERPERSVSTLKIQRTEQGDSAVYLCASSLGTGGGINTEAFFGPGTRLTVT.

CDR3 DNA sequence: TGTGCCAGCAGCACAAGCTTACAGGGGATTCGCGAAAAACTGTTTTTT. Translating gives CASSTSLQGIREKLFF. The V and J genes are TRBV7-3 and TRBJ1-4, with TRBD1 matching over 7 bases. The CDR3 sequence is 16 residues long. Germline CDR1 and CDR2: SGHTA and FQGTGA. V lost 5 bases to trimming and J lost 8 bases; unmatched junction nucleotides: 14.

This clonotype has only a few counts. The V gene is TRBV11-2, the J gene TRBJ1-2; 7 bases map to TRBD1. The CDR3 loop spans 15 amino acids. Germline CDR1 and CDR2: SGHAT and FQNNGV. With V trimmed by 6 bases and J by 8 bases, 15 bases remained unmatched. The CDR3 coding sequence is TGTGCCAGCAGACAAACAGGGGTGAGGTCTTGGGGCTACACCTTC. Its protein product is CASRQTGVRSWGYTF.

This chain links TRBV7-3 with TRBJ2-4; D tentatively fits TRBD1 or TRBD2 (5 bases each). The tail of the sequence fits TRBJ2-7 better, so the J call may be wrong. CDR1 and CDR2 from the germline V gene are SGHTA and FQGTGA. The CDR3 is made up of 15 amino acids. The CDR3 DNA reads TGTGCCAGCAGCTTAGTCGCGGTGGGGGCCTACGAGCAGTACTTC. Its protein product is CASSLVAVGAYEQYF.

The rearrangement joins TRBV28 to TRBJ1-1, with D perhaps matching TRBD1 (5 bases). The CDR3 loop spans 14 amino acids. Germline loops: CDR1 MDHEN, CDR2 SYDVKM. The V end lost 3 bases, the J end lost 3 bases, and 11 bases lay between the germline ends. Here the CDR3 DNA reads TGTGCCAGCAGTTTGTCGTTCAGGGACACTGAAGCTTTCTTT. This encodes CASSLSFRDTEAFF.

This sequence joins TRBV12-3 or TRBV12-4 and TRBJ2-3, with D unclear. The CDR3 has 12 residues. V was clipped by 6 bases and J by 6 bases, with 10 bases between them. The CDR3 sequence: CASSPYTDTQYF. The CDR3 DNA reads as TGTGCCAGCAGCCCCTACACCGATACGCAGTATTTT.

A single count supports this clonotype. The CDR3 protein is CASSLGQGWAQYF. CDR3 nucleotides: TGTGCCAGCAGCTTAGGACAGGGGTGGGCGCAGTACTTC. The rearrangement links TRBV7-3 to TRBJ2-5; 9 positions match TRBD1. The CDR3 has 13 amino acids. The V segment lost 2 bases and the J segment 11 bases; nucleotides outside the gene matches: 6. CDR1 is SGHTA and CDR2 is FQGTGA in the germline V gene.

V is TRBV7-2 and J is TRBJ2-3, with 8 bases fitting TRBD2. Germline-derived CDR1 and CDR2 are SGHTA and FQGNSA. The CDR3 runs 16 residues. V was pared by 3 bases and J by 2 bases, with 7 bases of the junction left unmatched. The CDR3, as DNA: TGTGCCAGCAGCTTCTTCCCGGGGGGGCTCACAGATACGCAGTATTTT. It translates to CASSFFPGGLTDTQYF.

This clonotype showed up just once. This chain joins TRBV12-3 or TRBV12-4 and TRBJ2-1; tentatively, D is TRBD1 (7 bases). The DNA end is more similar to TRBJ2-5, so the J call may be wrong. The CDR3 length is 15 residues. The CDR3 region is CASSLNGRGEETQYF. CDR3 sequence (DNA): TGTGCCAGCAGTCTAAACGGCAGGGGGGAGGAGACCCAGTACTTC.

This clonotype was observed a few times. This rearrangement joins TRBV7-3 to TRBJ2-3; maybe TRBD1 (5 bases). Trimming cost V 4 bases and J 9 bases, with 11 bases left between them. The CDR3 runs to 12 residues. The germline V gene encodes CDR1 SGHTA and CDR2 FQGTGA. The CDR3 nucleotides read TGTGCCAGCAGCTCCTCCTCAGGGACGCAGTATTTT. Its protein product is CASSSSSGTQYF.

The chain recombines TRBV6-1 with TRBJ1-5; D might be TRBD1 (5 bases). The CDR3 runs to 16 residues. The V gene lost 4 bases and the J gene lost 3 bases, with 16 bases spanning the gap. The germline V gene encodes CDR1 MNHNS and CDR2 SASEGT. The CDR3 coding sequence is TGTGCCAGCAGTGGAGGAGGGTTGGGGCCCAATCAGCCCCAGCATTTT. Its translation is CASSGGGLGPNQPQHF.

The V gene is TRBV7-3, the J gene TRBJ2-4, with D perhaps TRBD1 or TRBD2 (6 bases each). This CDR3 has 14 residues. Per the germline V gene, CDR1 is SGHTA and CDR2 is FQGTGA. Trimming pared 3 bases from V and 9 bases from J, leaving 15 bases between. This CDR3 reads CASSFEGGRGIQYF. The CDR3 nucleotides read TGTGCCAGCAGCTTTGAAGGGGGGCGGGGCATTCAGTACTTC.

The rearrangement joins TRBV19 to TRBJ2-3; perhaps TRBD2 as D (5 bases). This CDR3 spans 14 amino acids. Trimming took 1 base from V and 2 from J, leaving 7 bases between them. In germline, CDR1 is LNHDA, CDR2 SQIVND (reference sequence). The DNA for the CDR3 is TGTGCCAGTAGTATAGGCGGGCTCACAGATACGCAGTATTTT. Protein: CASSIGGLTDTQYF.